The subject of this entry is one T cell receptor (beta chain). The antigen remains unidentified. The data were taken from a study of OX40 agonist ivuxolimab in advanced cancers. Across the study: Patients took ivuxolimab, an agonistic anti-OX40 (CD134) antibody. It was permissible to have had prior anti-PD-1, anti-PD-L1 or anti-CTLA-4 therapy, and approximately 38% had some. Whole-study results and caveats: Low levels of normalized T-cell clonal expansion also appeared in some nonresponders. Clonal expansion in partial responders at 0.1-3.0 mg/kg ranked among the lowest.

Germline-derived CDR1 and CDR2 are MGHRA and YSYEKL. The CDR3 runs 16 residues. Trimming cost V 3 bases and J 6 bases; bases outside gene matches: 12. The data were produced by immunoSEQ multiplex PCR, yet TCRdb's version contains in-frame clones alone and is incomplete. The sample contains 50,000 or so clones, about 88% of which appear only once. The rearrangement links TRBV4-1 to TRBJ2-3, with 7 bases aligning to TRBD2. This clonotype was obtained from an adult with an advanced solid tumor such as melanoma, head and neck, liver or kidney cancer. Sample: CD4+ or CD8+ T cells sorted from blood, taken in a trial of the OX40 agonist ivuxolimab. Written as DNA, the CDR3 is TGCGCCAGCAGCCAGGGCGGGGCGGGAGTGTCTGATACGCAGTATTTT. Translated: CASSQGGAGVSDTQYF.